A selection of T cell receptor beta chains follows, all from one sample in a study of blood T cell repertoires in COVID-19. Sequencing was performed with immunoSEQ multiplex PCR; in TCRdb, only in-frame clones are kept and a portion is missing. The table records about 370,000 clones, around 89% of them present only once. The sample was peripheral blood. The source is a woman aged 30 to 39 with COVID-19, enrolled during active disease. Each CDR3 is given with its conserved first and last residue. D genes are given only for firm matches. Size is omitted from some rows. Given values are once, few, many or a class for expanded clones.

D: TRBD2
J: TRBJ2-1
size: once
V: TRBV4-1
DNA: TGCGCCAGTACCAATCACCTCGGGGGGGCAATCAATGAGCAGTTCTTC
CDR3: CASTNHLGGAINEQFF

D: NA
J: TRBJ2-1
size: NA
V: TRBV7-2
DNA: TGTGCCGAAATGGGGCGATTCTACAATGAGCAGTTCTTC
CDR3: CAEMGRFYNEQFF

D: TRBD1
J: TRBJ1-1
size: NA
V: TRBV19
DNA: TGTGCCAGTAGACTCGACAGGGGGGAGGTCACTGAAGCTTTCTTT
CDR3: CASRLDRGEVTEAFF

D: TRBD1
J: TRBJ1-5
size: NA
V: TRBV18
DNA: TGTGCCAGCTCGCCGACAGGGGAGGAGAGCAATCAGCCCCAGCATTTT
CDR3: CASSPTGEESNQPQHF

D: TRBD2
J: TRBJ2-1
size: once
V: TRBV18
DNA: TGTGCCAGCTCACCACCGTCGGGGGGGGGCCTAGGTGAGCAGTTCTTC
CDR3: CASSPPSGGGLGEQFF

D: NA
J: TRBJ1-1
size: NA
V: TRBV27
DNA: TGTGCCAGCAGTTTACTAGGGGCTGAAGCTTTCTTT
CDR3: CASSLLGAEAFF

D: TRBD1
J: TRBJ1-2
size: NA
V: TRBV7-9
DNA: TGTGCCAGCAGCTTAGAACCCGGGACAGGGCATTATGGCTACACCTTC
CDR3: CASSLEPGTGHYGYTF

D: NA
J: TRBJ2-3
size: NA
V: TRBV7-7
DNA: TGTGCTAGCAGCTCCAGGGTGGTAGATACGCAGTATTTT
CDR3: CASSSRVVDTQYF

D: TRBD1
J: TRBJ2-7
size: few
V: TRBV2
DNA: TGTGCCAGCAGTGACCCAAGGGGGCCCTACGAGCAGTACTTC
CDR3: CASSDPRGPYEQYF

D: TRBD1
J: TRBJ1-5
size: NA
V: TRBV19
DNA: TGTGCCAGTAGTATAGTATTCGGAGACAGGGGAGTTCGGGGCAATCAGCCCCAGCATTTT
CDR3: CASSIVFGDRGVRGNQPQHF

D: TRBD2
J: TRBJ2-1
size: NA
V: TRBV5-6
DNA: TGTGCCAGCAGCTCACCTACTATAGCGGGGCAGCAGTTCTTC
CDR3: CASSSPTIAGQQFF

D: TRBD2
J: TRBJ2-1
size: NA
V: TRBV7-9
DNA: TGTGCCAGCAGCTACTCAGGGACTAGCGGGGGGACCTACAATGAGCAGTTCTTC
CDR3: CASSYSGTSGGTYNEQFF

D: NA
J: TRBJ1-1
size: NA
V: TRBV4-2
DNA: TGTGCCAGCAGCCAAGAGTTCACTCTGAACACTGAAGCTTTCTTT
CDR3: CASSQEFTLNTEAFF

D: NA
J: TRBJ1-1
size: NA
V: TRBV19
DNA: TGTGCCAGTAGTATAGAGAGGAGCGGCACTGAAGCTTTCTTT
CDR3: CASSIERSGTEAFF

D: TRBD2
J: TRBJ2-1
size: NA
V: TRBV27
DNA: TGTGCCAGCAGTTTAACGGGCGGGAGGATCTACAATGAGCAGTTCTTC
CDR3: CASSLTGGRIYNEQFF

D: TRBD1
J: TRBJ2-5
size: NA
V: TRBV2
DNA: TGTGCCAGCAGTGAAGCGGAAGTTGGAGACAGGGGGGAGACCCAGTACTTC
CDR3: CASSEAEVGDRGETQYF

D: TRBD2
J: TRBJ2-3
size: NA
V: TRBV7-8
DNA: TGTGCCAGCAGCTTAGGGTTAGCGGGAGGGCAAAGCACAGATACGCAGTATTTT
CDR3: CASSLGLAGGQSTDTQYF

D: NA
J: TRBJ1-1
size: NA
V: TRBV7-9
DNA: TGTGCCAGCAGCCCCCAAGACAGAGAAGCTTTCTTT
CDR3: CASSPQDREAFF

D: NA
J: TRBJ2-1
size: NA
V: TRBV7-2
DNA: TGTGCCAGCAGCTCCCACGCCGGGTCCTACAATGAGCAGTTCTTC
CDR3: CASSSHAGSYNEQFF

D: NA
J: TRBJ1-5
size: NA
V: TRBV18
DNA: TGTGCCAGCTCACTTGGGAGTAATGGCAATCAGCCCCAGCATTTT
CDR3: CASSLGSNGNQPQHF

D: NA
J: TRBJ2-3
size: NA
V: TRBV5-1
DNA: TGCGCCAGCAGCTCGAAGCGGGGCACAGATACGCAGTATTTT
CDR3: CASSSKRGTDTQYF

D: NA
J: TRBJ1-1
size: NA
V: TRBV7-9
DNA: TGTGCCAGCAGCTTATGGGGCAGGGAAGCTTTCTTT
CDR3: CASSLWGREAFF

D: NA
J: TRBJ2-3
size: NA
V: TRBV28
DNA: TGTGCCAGCAGTTTAAGCTTTCTCCGGTCAGGGGATTCAGATACGCAGTATTTT
CDR3: CASSLSFLRSGDSDTQYF

D: TRBD1
J: TRBJ2-7
size: NA
V: TRBV6-5
DNA: TGTGCCAGCAGTTGGGGGAGACAGGGCCACGAGCAGTACTTC
CDR3: CASSWGRQGHEQYF

D: TRBD2
J: TRBJ2-3
size: NA
V: TRBV2
DNA: TGTGCCAGCAGTGAAGCTGGCGTCCGGCTAGCGGAGACAGATACGCAGTATTTT
CDR3: CASSEAGVRLAETDTQYF

D: NA
J: TRBJ2-3
size: once
V: TRBV23-1
DNA: TGCGCCAGCAGTCAAGAGTACGGGGGGCCCCTTATGAGCACAGATACGCAGTATTTT
CDR3: CASSQEYGGPLMSTDTQYF

D: TRBD1
J: TRBJ1-6
size: NA
V: TRBV28
DNA: TGTGCCAGCAGTTTCCCGGGACAGCACAGACGCAATTCACCCCTCCACTTT
CDR3: CASSFPGQHRRNSPLHF

D: TRBD1
J: TRBJ1-5
size: NA
V: TRBV28
DNA: TGTGCCAGCAGTTGGGACAGGGTTCAGCCCCAGCATTTT
CDR3: CASSWDRVQPQHF

D: NA
J: TRBJ2-5
size: NA
V: TRBV21-1
DNA: TGTGCCAGCAGCCAAAGCTCTGGGGAGGTAGCAGAGACCCAGTACTTC
CDR3: CASSQSSGEVAETQYF

D: TRBD1
J: TRBJ2-3
size: NA
V: TRBV10-1
DNA: TGCGCCAGCAGTGGGGGGCAGGGGGTCACAGATACGCAGTATTTT
CDR3: CASSGGQGVTDTQYF

D: NA
J: TRBJ1-6
size: NA
V: TRBV10-1
DNA: TGCGCCAGCAGTGAGTCGACCCCCGGGGGGCGTAATTCACCCCTCCACTTT
CDR3: CASSESTPGGRNSPLHF

D: NA
J: TRBJ2-5
size: NA
V: TRBV7-2
DNA: TGTGCCAGCAGCTTAGTGGGCCAGGACCAAGAGACCCAGTACTTC
CDR3: CASSLVGQDQETQYF

D: TRBD1
J: TRBJ2-1
size: once
V: TRBV11-2
DNA: TGTGCCAGCAGCTTAGCGGCAACAGGGGACTACAATGAGCAGTTCTTC
CDR3: CASSLAATGDYNEQFF

D: NA
J: TRBJ1-2
size: once
V: TRBV6-8
DNA: TGTGCCAGCAGTTACATTCCGACGCACGCAAGACTGGATGGCTACACCTTC
CDR3: CASSYIPTHARLDGYTF

D: NA
J: TRBJ1-4
size: NA
V: TRBV19
DNA: TGTGCCAGTAGTACCGGGAGTCGGGTTAATGAAAAACTGTTTTTT
CDR3: CASSTGSRVNEKLFF

D: NA
J: TRBJ2-1
size: NA
V: TRBV7-2
DNA: TGTGCCAGCAGCGCCCAGGGGCGGAATGAGCAGTTCTTC
CDR3: CASSAQGRNEQFF

D: NA
J: TRBJ1-3
size: NA
V: TRBV13
DNA: TGTGCCAGCAGCTTAACCCCTGGAAGGAGCGGAAACACCATATATTTT
CDR3: CASSLTPGRSGNTIYF

D: NA
J: TRBJ1-4
size: NA
V: TRBV6-5
DNA: TGTGCCAGCAGTCCCAGGGATGGGGAAAAACTGTTTTTT
CDR3: CASSPRDGEKLFF

D: TRBD1
J: TRBJ1-1
size: NA
V: TRBV28
DNA: TGTGCCAGCAGCCCCAGGAAAGGGGACAGGTCGGGCACTGAAGCTTTCTTT
CDR3: CASSPRKGDRSGTEAFF

D: TRBD2
J: TRBJ2-1
size: NA
V: TRBV14
DNA: TGTGCCAGCAGCCCTCGGGGGGGACTAGATGGAAATGAGCAGTTCTTC
CDR3: CASSPRGGLDGNEQFF

D: NA
J: TRBJ1-4
size: NA
V: TRBV30
DNA: TGTGCCTGGAGTGTGACAGCGACTAATGAAAAACTGTTTTTT
CDR3: CAWSVTATNEKLFF

D: TRBD2
J: TRBJ2-7
size: once
V: TRBV19
DNA: TGTGCCAGTAGTATACGGGTCGGGGGGACCTACGAGCAGTACTTC
CDR3: CASSIRVGGTYEQYF

D: TRBD2
J: TRBJ2-3
size: NA
V: TRBV9
DNA: TGTGCCAGCAGCGTAGCGGCTAGCGGGAGGACAGATACGCAGTATTTT
CDR3: CASSVAASGRTDTQYF

D: TRBD1
J: TRBJ2-7
size: NA
V: TRBV4-1
DNA: TGCGCCAGCAGCCAAGAGATACAGGGGCTGGGTGAGCAGTACTTC
CDR3: CASSQEIQGLGEQYF

D: NA
J: TRBJ2-2
size: NA
V: TRBV3-1/TRBV3-2
DNA: TGTGCCAGCAGCCAAATGGCGGCTAACACCGGGGAGCTGTTTTTT
CDR3: CASSQMAANTGELFF

D: TRBD2
J: TRBJ2-1
size: NA
V: TRBV10-2
DNA: TGCGCCAGCACCCCATTCCCTCGACTAGCCGACGATAGCTCCTACAATGAGCAGTTCTTC
CDR3: CASTPFPRLADDSSYNEQFF

D: NA
J: TRBJ2-2
size: few
V: TRBV3-1/TRBV3-2
DNA: TGTGCCAGCAGCCATAACTCCAACACCGGGGAGCTGTTTTTT
CDR3: CASSHNSNTGELFF